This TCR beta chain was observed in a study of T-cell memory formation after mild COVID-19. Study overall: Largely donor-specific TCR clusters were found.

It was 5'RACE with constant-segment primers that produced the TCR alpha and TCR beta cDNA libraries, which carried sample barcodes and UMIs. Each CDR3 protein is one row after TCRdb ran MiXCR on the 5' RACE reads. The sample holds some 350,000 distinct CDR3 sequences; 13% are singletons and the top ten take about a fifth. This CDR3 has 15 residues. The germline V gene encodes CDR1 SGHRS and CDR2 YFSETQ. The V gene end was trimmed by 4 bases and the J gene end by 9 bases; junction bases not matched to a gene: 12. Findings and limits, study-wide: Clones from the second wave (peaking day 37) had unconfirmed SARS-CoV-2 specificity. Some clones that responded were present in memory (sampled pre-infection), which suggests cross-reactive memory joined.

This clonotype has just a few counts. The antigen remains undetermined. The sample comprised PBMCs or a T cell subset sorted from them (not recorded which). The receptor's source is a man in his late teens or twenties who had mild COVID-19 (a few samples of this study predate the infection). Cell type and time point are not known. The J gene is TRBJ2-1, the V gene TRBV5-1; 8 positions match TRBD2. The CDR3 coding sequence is TGCGCCAGCAGCGGGGCATCGGGAGGGGCCAGTGAGCAGTTCTTC. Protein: CASSGASGGASEQFF.